Below are 8 T cell receptor beta chains sequenced from a single sample in a study of T cell responses to AZD1222 COVID-19 vaccine. Produced via immunoSEQ multiplex PCR; TCRdb's table is partial and in-frame only. The profile covers fewer than 200,000 clones, with about 91% appearing a single time and less than 4.5% taken by the ten largest. The input for sequencing was peripheral blood, taken on day 0 of MenACWY control vaccination. The receptors shown here come from an adult in good health.

This chain uses TRBV4-2 with TRBJ1-1; 7 nucleotides line up with TRBD1. Unmatched junction bases numbered 22, after V lost 3 bases and J lost 6 bases. Germline V gene data show CDR1 as LGHNA and CDR2 as YNFKEQ. The CDR3 loop spans 19 amino acids. As DNA, the CDR3 is TGTGCCAGCAGCCATTTATTTGAGGGTGGAGACAGGGCTGAACCTGAAGCTTTCTTT. Amino acids: CASSHLFEGGDRAEPEAFF.

V usage is TRBV12-5 and J usage is TRBJ1-5; weak D call: TRBD1 (6 bases). The V end lost 8 bases, the J end lost 4 bases, and 18 bases lay between the germline ends. This CDR3 contains 15 residues. Germline CDR1 is LGHNT and CDR2 is FRNRAP. As DNA, the CDR3 is TGTGCTAGTCTGGGACGGGGGGGCTCTAATCAGCCCCAGCATTTT. Its translation: CASLGRGGSNQPQHF.

The V gene is TRBV7-8, the J gene TRBJ2-7, with D unresolved. The CDR3 consists of 15 residues. The V gene lost 1 base and the J gene lost 0 bases, with 10 bases spanning the gap. Germline CDR1 reads SGHVS; CDR2 reads FQNEAQ. Here the CDR3 reads CASSLEAATSYEQYF. The CDR3 region has the DNA TGTGCCAGCAGCTTAGAGGCGGCCACCTCCTACGAGCAGTACTTC.

The rearrangement joins TRBV19 to TRBJ2-7; the D is unclear. The CDR3 is 13 amino acids. Germline V gene sequence: CDR1 LNHDA, CDR2 SQIVND (reference sequence). The V end was cut by 6 bases, the J end by 0 bases, with 9 bases between. CDR3 loop: CASRKPSSYEQYF. The CDR3 DNA reads as TGTGCCAGTAGGAAACCTAGCTCCTACGAGCAGTACTTC.

This chain uses TRBV10-3 with TRBJ2-5; 13 nucleotides line up with TRBD2. V dropped 10 bases and J dropped 4; count of bases not matched to a gene: 9. Germline V gene sequence: CDR1 ENHRY, CDR2 SYGVKD. This CDR3 comprises 15 residues. Here the CDR3 DNA reads TGTGCCACCAGGACTAGCGGGAGTACGGGAGAGACCCAGTACTTC. Its protein is CATRTSGSTGETQYF.

CDR3 sequence reads: CASRRGQGTNEKLFF. CDR3 DNA: TGTGCCAGCAGGAGAGGACAGGGGACTAATGAAAAACTGTTTTTT. The chain recombines TRBV6-5 with TRBJ1-4, with 9 bases fitting TRBD1. The CDR3 spans 15 residues. V was clipped by 6 bases and J by 2 bases; unmatched bases: 4. CDR1 and CDR2 (germline): MNHEY, SVGAGI.

This chain uses TRBV30 with TRBJ1-1, with 12 bases matching TRBD1. Germline CDR1 reads GTSNPN; CDR2 reads SVGIG (reference sequence). Trimming removed 5 bases from V and 1 base from J; junction bases left unmatched: 2. CDR3 length: 14 amino acids. The CDR3 region is CAWGTGGWNTEAFF. For the CDR3, the DNA is TGTGCCTGGGGGACAGGGGGCTGGAACACTGAAGCTTTCTTT.

The V gene is TRBV5-1, the J gene TRBJ2-7, with D possibly TRBD2 on 5 matching bases. The CDR3 spans 15 residues. The V end was cut by 8 bases, the J end by 1 base, with 19 bases between. Germline CDR1 reads SGHRS; CDR2 reads YFSETQ. CDR3 residues: CASKGSDGESYEQYF. The CDR3 bases are TGCGCCAGTAAGGGATCAGACGGGGAGTCCTACGAGCAGTACTTC. The full variable domain, its missing parts supplied by reference TRBV5-1 and TRBJ2-7, is KAGVTQTPRYLIKTRGQQVTLSCSPISGHRSVSWYQQTPGQGLQFLFEYFSETQRNKGNFPGRFSGRQFSNSRSEMNVSTLELGDSALYLCASKGSDGESYEQYFGPGTRLTVT.